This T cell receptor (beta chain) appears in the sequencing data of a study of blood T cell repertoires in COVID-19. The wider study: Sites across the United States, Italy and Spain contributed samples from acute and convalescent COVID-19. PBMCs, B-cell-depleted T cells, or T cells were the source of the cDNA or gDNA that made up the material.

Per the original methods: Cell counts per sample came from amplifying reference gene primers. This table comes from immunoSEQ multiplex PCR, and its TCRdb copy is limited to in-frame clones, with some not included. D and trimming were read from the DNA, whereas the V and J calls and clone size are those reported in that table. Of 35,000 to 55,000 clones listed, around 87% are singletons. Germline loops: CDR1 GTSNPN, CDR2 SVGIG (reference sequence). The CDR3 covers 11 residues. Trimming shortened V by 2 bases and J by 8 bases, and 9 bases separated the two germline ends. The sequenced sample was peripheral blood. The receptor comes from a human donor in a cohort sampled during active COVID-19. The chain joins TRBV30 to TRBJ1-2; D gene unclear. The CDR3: CAWSRVRGYTF. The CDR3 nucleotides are TGTGCCTGGAGTCGCGTGAGGGGCTACACCTTC.